This entry is about one TCR beta chain. Its antigen remains unidentified. This entry comes from a study of cytomegalovirus exposure and HLA in healthy donors. Points from the study as a whole: It was reported that the classifier diagnosed cytomegalovirus status with high specificity and sensitivity in both the original and validation cohorts.

The assay was immunoSEQ multiplex PCR, and TCRdb's table has in-frame clones only and misses some. The repertoire includes 150,000 to 200,000 clones, 87% of them detected once, and 1.4% sits in the top ten. The V and J ends lost 5 bases and 4 bases respectively, with 15 bases between them. The CDR3 loop spans 13 amino acids. Germline V lookup: CDR1 GTSNPN, CDR2 SVGIG (reference sequence). Sequencing was carried out using PBMCs. The clonotype originates from a woman under 40 in good health and CMV-seronegative. The rearrangement uses TRBV30 and TRBJ2-7, with D possibly matching TRBD1 (6 bases). The DNA of the CDR3 is TGTGCCTGGGAACAGGGCACGCGTTACGAGCAGTACTTC. This translates into CAWEQGTRYEQYF.